This paragraph covers one T cell receptor (beta chain) sequence. The antigen is undetermined. These data originate in a study of T cell responses to AZD1222 COVID-19 vaccine. For the study at large: Second doses were pooled across both intervals (about 4 or about 12 weeks). General study points: Repertoires were obtained solely post-peak T cell response. The study found Spike-specific TCR breadth and depth rose after two AZD1222 doses.

Sequenced by immunoSEQ multiplex PCR; TCRdb stores in-frame clones only, minus some. The table includes more than 110,000 clones, about 87% detected once. V dropped 5 bases and J dropped 6; count of bases not matched to a gene: 7. The CDR3 totals 14 residues. The germline V gene encodes CDR1 MGHRA and CDR2 YSYEKL. Sequencing was performed on peripheral blood, taken on day 0 of AZD1222 vaccination. This clonotype originated in an adult in good health. The rearrangement joins TRBV4-1 to TRBJ1-5, with 7 bases lining up with TRBD1. In DNA form, the CDR3 reads TGCGCCAGCAGCTTGCCGGCAGGGGGTCAGCCCCAGCATTTT. Residues: CASSLPAGGQPQHF.